Given below is one T cell receptor (beta chain) in context. The data are from a study of blood T cell repertoires in COVID-19. Study-level information: COVID-19 samples, acute and convalescent, were from the United States, Italy and Spain. PBMCs, B-cell-depleted T cells, or T cells provided the cDNA or gDNA that made up the material.

In the authors' methods: It was from reference gene primer amplification that nucleated cell counts were estimated. The method was immunoSEQ multiplex PCR; TCRdb's version includes in-frame clones alone and lacks a portion of them. V and J calls and clone size come straight from that table; D and trimming were deduced from the DNA. This sample has some 140,000 clones; 75% to 85% occur once, and the top ten carry roughly 5.2%. In germline, CDR1 is LGHNA, CDR2 YNFKEQ. The CDR3 consists of 17 residues. V dropped 3 bases and J dropped 6; count of bases not matched to a gene: 15. This rearrangement joins TRBV4-2 to TRBJ2-7; 9 bases are shared with TRBD2. Material: peripheral blood. The sequence derives from a woman aged 70 to 79 with COVID-19, enrolled during active disease. In DNA form, the CDR3 reads TGTGCCAGCAGCCACGTTTCAGCGGGGGGACATTCAGGCGAGCAGTACTTC. It translates to CASSHVSAGGHSGEQYF.